The source of this TCR beta chain is a study of control samples from healthy donors and cancer patients. Assay used: immunoSEQ multiplex PCR; TCRdb lists only in-frame clones, some missing. Altogether about 410,000 clones are present, around 90% being singletons, with the ten largest covering around 6.4%. Germline CDR1 is MDHEN and CDR2 is SYDVKM. Trimming pared 2 bases from V and 3 bases from J, leaving 5 bases between. The CDR3 has 13 residues. Source material: PBMCs. The TCR comes from a man aged 40-50 years with head and neck cancer. The chain has TRBV28 and TRBJ1-3; D gene ambiguous. The CDR3 sequence is CASSLPLGNTIYF. CDR3 nucleotides: TGTGCCAGCAGTTTACCCCTTGGAAACACCATATATTTT.